The sequence of this T cell receptor (beta chain) was determined in a study of blood T cell repertoires in COVID-19. Across the study: The samples span acute and convalescent COVID-19 from the United States, Italy and Spain.

The protocol was immunoSEQ multiplex PCR, while the TCRdb copy is restricted to in-frame clones and leaves out a portion. The sample shows fewer than 500,000 clones, approximately 87% of them seen only once. This study enrolled people aged 18 to 89 from about two dozen US geographic areas. Grouping used clinical history reported by participants in a survey and questionnaire. This clone came up once. Germline CDR1 and CDR2: SNHLY and FYNNEI. V lost 8 bases, J lost 7 bases, and 4 bases stayed unmatched. The CDR3 is 13 residues long. The chain uses TRBV2 and TRBJ1-4, with 10 bases fitting TRBD1. This TCR came from a man aged 30-40 years who had recovered from COVID-19. The sequenced sample was PBMCs or T cells enriched from blood (not recorded which). The CDR3 DNA follows: TGTGCCAGCGACAGGGGGCTAGGTGAAAAACTGTTTTTT. Translated: CASDRGLGEKLFF. Full variable domain (outside the CDR3, taken from reference TRBV2 and TRBJ1-4): EPEVTQTPSHQVTQMGQEVILRCVPISNHLYFYWYRQILGQKVEFLVSFYNNEISEKSEIFDDQFSVERPDGSNFTLKIRSTKLEDSAMYFCASDRGLGEKLFFGSGTQLSVL.